Detailed here is one T cell receptor (beta chain). The record originates from a study of cytomegalovirus exposure and HLA in healthy donors. Per the germline V gene, CDR1 is MGHDK and CDR2 is SYGVNS. Trimming took off 3 bases at V and 4 bases at J, with 13 bases between the two ends. The length of the CDR3 is 15 residues. Researchers ran the PCR with 60 Vbeta and 13 Jbeta primers. Profiling relied on immunoSEQ multiplex PCR, and the TCRdb table lists in-frame clones only, not all of them. This specimen shows some 70,000 clones; the ten leading clones hold 2.7%. This TCR came from a man aged 35 to 55 in good health and CMV-seronegative. Sequenced material: PBMCs. This chain connects TRBV25-1 to TRBJ2-1; tentative D call: TRBD2 (7 bases). The CDR3 is CASSESGGAYNEQFF. CDR3 nucleotide sequence: TGTGCCAGCAGTGAGTCTGGGGGGGCTTACAATGAGCAGTTCTTC.